One T cell receptor (beta chain) is described in this entry. Its antigen is currently unknown. Data came from immunoSEQ multiplex PCR; TCRdb stores just in-frame clones and leaves some out. Of about 93,000 clones in the sample, 92% were seen once. V dropped 0 bases and J dropped 2 bases, with 8 bases sitting between them. Germline CDR1 is SGHKS and CDR2 is YYEKEE (reference sequence). The CDR3 loop spans 14 amino acids. These data belong to a study of OX40 agonist ivuxolimab in advanced cancers. Study background: Prior therapy, whether anti-PD-1, anti-PD-L1 or anti-CTLA-4, was allowed, and 35% to 40% had some. Study outcomes and limitations: Dosing at 0.1 to 3.0 mg/kg was accompanied by clonal expansion of CD4+ and CD8+ blood T cells by week 6. In general, CD8+ T cells held more expanded clones than CD4+ did, on average.

The sequence derives from an adult with an advanced solid tumor such as melanoma, head and neck, liver or kidney cancer. V is TRBV5-5 and J is TRBJ1-2; D not resolved. The sample here was CD4+ or CD8+ T cells sorted from blood, taken in a trial of the OX40 agonist ivuxolimab. The CDR3 sequence is CASSLGPRNYGYTF. CDR3 nucleotides: TGTGCCAGCAGCTTGGGGCCTCGAAACTATGGCTACACCTTC.